This TCR beta chain is drawn from a study of T cells after yellow fever vaccination (dated by TCRdb to about 2019). About the full investigation: Libraries from fractions with low cell numbers were prepared with the SMART-Seq v4 Ultra Low Input RNA kit. Bulk TCR alpha and beta repertoires were sequenced longitudinally to track T-cell clones before and after primary and booster YFV17D yellow fever vaccination. Two healthy male donors, one aged 18 to 30 and one aged 30 to 40 years, were included in the cohort. Blood was drawn at multiple timepoints before and after primary and secondary immunization, with bulk PBMC replicates and cell subsets isolated. General findings and caveats noted by the study authors: A small fraction of clonotypes appeared in both the CD4 and CD8 compartments, likely as a result of convergent recombination. The secondary T-cell response was weaker than the primary response but faster, peaking on day 5 instead of day 15. FACS-sorted repertoires could contain abundant contaminating clonotypes from the bulk population, so computational filtering was required. Most clones expanded after primary vaccination were re-detected after the booster (96% of CD4 and 88% of CD8), suggesting broad memory maintenance. Only two donors were included in the study, so the extent to which the findings can be generalized is limited.

Worth noting for this clonotype: The target of this receptor is not known. Nothing much larger sits one base from this clone, and base qualities are not available.

Sequencer: Illumina NovaSeq 6000. TCR cDNA was synthesized by 5'RACE template switching, which introduced a universal primer site and unique molecular identifiers. cDNA synthesis was primed from both the TCR alpha and TCR beta constant segments. Libraries were amplified in two PCR steps, with sample barcodes and sequencing adapters added in the second step. Sequencing of the libraries was done on either Illumina HiSeq 2500 (2x100 bp) or NovaSeq (2x150 bp). Per the original workflow: MIGEC handled demultiplexing of reads and collapsing into UMI consensus sequences, while MiXCR performed V(D)J alignment. Using edgeR on replicate PBMC samples, clonotypes were called vaccine-responding if FDR was below 0.01 and the log2 fold change was above 5 up to day 15. Each bulk clonotype was labeled CD4 or CD8 based on which sequenced repertoire, CD4 or CD8, contained the clonotype at higher abundance. TCRdb applied fastp at Q25 and MiXCR to the public reads, then kept only in-frame beta chains. Entries are consolidated by CDR3 protein sequence, retaining the most common genes and DNA. Here the V and J calls rest on TCRdb's processing, not on the authors' analysis. This sample lists 300,000 to 350,000 distinct CDR3 sequences; about 10% were detected once. Together, the top ten hold approximately 3% of the sample.

From cysteine to phenylalanine, the CDR3 is 15 amino acids long. Here the CDR3 DNA is all that survives: 45 bases in frame from base 1. Reading the germline V gene gives CDR1 SGHAT and CDR2 FQNNGV. The V end loses 5 bases and the J end loses 11 bases, and a stretch of 24 bases separates them. The sample's treatment or condition label is to be understood as: live attenuated yellow fever vaccine strain. PBMCs were isolated from peripheral blood using a standard Ficoll-Paque protocol. Dynabeads CD4 and CD8 positive selection kits were used to isolate the CD4 and CD8 T-cell fractions. TriZol was used to extract RNA from bulk PBMCs, CD4 and CD8 fractions, and dextramer-positive and dextramer-negative fractions.

The chain links TRBV11-2 with TRBJ1-1, with a tentative D gene TRBD1 over 6 matching bases. The sequencing used CD4+ T cells sorted from PBMCs, collected 45 days after the yellow fever booster vaccination. The TCR was taken from a man aged 18 to 29 who received the YFV17D yellow fever vaccine. This receptor carries the CDR3 CASSTGMKVGAAAFF. The DNA sequence is as follows: TGTGCCAGCAGCACAGGGATGAAGGTAGGGGCAGCCGCTTTCTTT.